These T cell receptor beta chains were read from a single sample in a study of cytotoxic CD8 clonotypes in ibrutinib-treated CLL. Profiling relied on immunoSEQ multiplex PCR, and the TCRdb table lists in-frame clones only, not all of them. In the table there are approximately 100,000 clones, about 72% of which are singletons. The material was PBMCs, obtained after 12 months of ibrutinib treatment. These receptors were taken from a human donor with chronic lymphocytic leukemia. Both conserved end residues are part of each CDR3. Each record gives: J gene, D gene, CDR3 length, clone size, V gene, CDR3 protein, CDR3 DNA. D genes are given only for firm matches. A clone size is listed for some rows: how often the clone was seen (once, few, many), or a class if it is expanded.

j_gene: TRBJ2-2
d_gene: -
len: 14
abundance: few
v_gene: TRBV5-1
CDR3aa: CASSPTGTTGELFF
CDR3nt: TGCGCCAGCAGCCCCACGGGGACCACCGGGGAGCTGTTTTTT

j_gene: TRBJ2-5
d_gene: -
len: 13
abundance: -
v_gene: TRBV4-2
CDR3aa: CASSPELWETQYF
CDR3nt: TGTGCCAGCAGCCCAGAGTTGTGGGAGACCCAGTACTTC

j_gene: TRBJ2-1
d_gene: -
len: 13
abundance: -
v_gene: TRBV7-9
CDR3aa: CASRLGLNNEQFF
CDR3nt: TGTGCCAGCAGGTTGGGACTCAACAATGAGCAGTTCTTC

j_gene: TRBJ1-2
d_gene: -
len: 14
abundance: -
v_gene: TRBV19
CDR3aa: CASDPGTPGGGYTF
CDR3nt: TGTGCCAGTGACCCCGGGACCCCGGGGGGTGGCTACACCTTC

j_gene: TRBJ2-3
d_gene: -
len: 14
abundance: -
v_gene: TRBV15
CDR3aa: CATSRASGPDTQYF
CDR3nt: TGTGCCACCAGCAGGGCCTCAGGTCCAGATACGCAGTATTTT

j_gene: TRBJ2-5
d_gene: -
len: 13
abundance: -
v_gene: TRBV25-1
CDR3aa: CASSEWQLETQYF
CDR3nt: TGTGCCAGCAGTGAGTGGCAGCTAGAGACCCAGTACTTC

j_gene: TRBJ2-2
d_gene: -
len: 14
abundance: -
v_gene: TRBV5-4
CDR3aa: CASSFGKRTGELFF
CDR3nt: TGTGCCAGCAGCTTCGGAAAAAGAACCGGGGAGCTGTTTTTT

j_gene: TRBJ2-7
d_gene: -
len: 13
abundance: -
v_gene: TRBV2
CDR3aa: CASSGVSLGEQYF
CDR3nt: TGTGCCAGCAGTGGGGTCAGTCTCGGCGAGCAGTACTTC

j_gene: TRBJ2-7
d_gene: -
len: 14
abundance: -
v_gene: TRBV7-2
CDR3aa: CASSPGRSSYEQYF
CDR3nt: TGTGCCAGCAGCCCAGGACGGAGCTCCTACGAGCAGTACTTC

j_gene: TRBJ2-5
d_gene: TRBD2
len: 19
abundance: -
v_gene: TRBV18
CDR3aa: CASSPTTRILAGDRETQYF
CDR3nt: TGTGCCAGCTCACCGACGACACGGATTCTAGCGGGGGACCGGGAGACCCAGTACTTC

j_gene: TRBJ1-2
d_gene: -
len: 14
abundance: -
v_gene: TRBV7-8
CDR3aa: CASSLSESNYGYTF
CDR3nt: TGTGCCAGCAGCTTATCCGAAAGTAACTATGGCTACACCTTC

j_gene: TRBJ2-2
d_gene: -
len: 13
abundance: -
v_gene: TRBV9
CDR3aa: CASSVENTGELFF
CDR3nt: TGTGCCAGCAGCGTAGAGAACACCGGGGAGCTGTTTTTT

j_gene: TRBJ1-4
d_gene: TRBD1
len: 11
abundance: few
v_gene: TRBV29-1
CDR3aa: CSARDSEKLFF
CDR3nt: TGCAGCGCCCGGGACAGTGAAAAACTGTTTTTT

j_gene: TRBJ2-2
d_gene: TRBD2
len: 17
abundance: -
v_gene: TRBV4-1
CDR3aa: CASSQVGVPGGTGELFF
CDR3nt: TGCGCCAGCAGCCAAGTGGGGGTCCCGGGAGGCACCGGGGAGCTGTTTTTT

j_gene: TRBJ2-7
d_gene: TRBD1
len: 14
abundance: -
v_gene: TRBV5-4
CDR3aa: CASSQGTGRDEQYF
CDR3nt: TGTGCCAGCAGCCAAGGGACAGGGAGGGACGAGCAGTACTTC

j_gene: TRBJ2-5
d_gene: TRBD1
len: 17
abundance: -
v_gene: TRBV25-1
CDR3aa: CASSESLPGQQRETQYF
CDR3nt: TGTGCCAGCAGTGAATCCCTGCCGGGACAGCAAAGGGAGACCCAGTACTTC